This TCR beta chain was found in a study of Ad26.COV2.S vaccination and SARS-CoV-2 variants. The protocol was immunoSEQ multiplex PCR, while the TCRdb copy is restricted to in-frame clones and leaves out a portion. This table holds under 600,000 clones, 80% to 90% found once. Noted treatment: around 19 received Ad26.COV2.S at low or high dose, single or two shots; five or six received placebo; per-sample allocation not given. Sampling happened 63 days after the first vaccine or placebo injection. An Ad26 vector expressing Wuhan-strain SARS-CoV-2 spike served as the vaccine. This CDR3 is built from 12 residues. V lost 2 bases, J lost 3 bases, and 4 bases lay in between. Looked up from germline, CDR1 is SQVTM and CDR2 is ANQGSEA.

The rearrangement uses TRBV29-1 and TRBJ2-2, with no clear D. This sample comprised peripheral blood, obtained in a trial of Ad26.COV2.S vaccine versus placebo. The origin of this receptor is a person between 18 and 65 years old who received the Ad26.COV2.S COVID-19 vaccine or a placebo. CDR3 sequence: CSVERYTGELFF. The CDR3 DNA sequence: TGCAGCGTTGAAAGGTACACCGGGGAGCTGTTTTTT.